A selection of T cell receptor beta chains follows, all from one sample in a study of OX40 agonist ivuxolimab in advanced cancers. TCRdb's table, derived via immunoSEQ multiplex PCR, lists solely in-frame clones and lacks some. The sample carries 80,000 to 100,000 clones, approximately 94% recorded once. The sample here was CD4+ or CD8+ T cells sorted from blood, taken in a trial of the OX40 agonist ivuxolimab. The source of these receptors is an adult with an advanced solid tumor such as melanoma, head and neck, liver or kidney cancer. Both conserved end residues are part of each CDR3. D genes are given only for firm matches.

d_call: -; v_call: TRBV6-5; j_call: TRBJ1-1; cdr3_nt: TGTGCCACCGTCGAGGTTTCAGGGCAAACTGAAGCTTTCTTT; cdr3_aa: CATVEVSGQTEAFF
d_call: TRBD2; v_call: TRBV4-1; j_call: TRBJ2-1; cdr3_nt: TGCGCCAGCAGCCAAGTCCAGACTAGCGGAAACAATGAGCAGTTCTTC; cdr3_aa: CASSQVQTSGNNEQFF
d_call: -; v_call: TRBV29-1; j_call: TRBJ1-1; cdr3_nt: TGCAGCGTTTATTGGGGGACGAACACTGAAGCTTTCTTT; cdr3_aa: CSVYWGTNTEAFF
d_call: -; v_call: TRBV29-1; j_call: TRBJ2-7; cdr3_nt: TGCAGCGTTGAAGACAGATACTCCTACGAGCAGTACTTC; cdr3_aa: CSVEDRYSYEQYF
d_call: -; v_call: TRBV6-5; j_call: TRBJ1-5; cdr3_nt: TGTGCCAGCAGACCGGACAGTCATCAGCCCCAGCATTTT; cdr3_aa: CASRPDSHQPQHF
d_call: TRBD1; v_call: TRBV30; j_call: TRBJ1-2; cdr3_nt: TGTGCCTGGACCACGGACAGGGTGGATGGCTACACCTTC; cdr3_aa: CAWTTDRVDGYTF
d_call: -; v_call: TRBV7-8; j_call: TRBJ2-4; cdr3_nt: TGTGCCAGCAGCTTAGGGTCTCTAGGGGGGCCCACCAAAAACATTCAGTACTTC; cdr3_aa: CASSLGSLGGPTKNIQYF
d_call: TRBD1; v_call: TRBV4-2; j_call: TRBJ1-1; cdr3_nt: TGTGCCAGCAGCCAGGGACAGCCGAACACTGAAGCTTTCTTT; cdr3_aa: CASSQGQPNTEAFF
d_call: -; v_call: TRBV19; j_call: TRBJ2-4; cdr3_nt: TGTGCCAGTAGTGAGGACACCAAAAACATTCAGTACTTC; cdr3_aa: CASSEDTKNIQYF
d_call: TRBD1; v_call: TRBV6-5; j_call: TRBJ2-1; cdr3_nt: TGTGCCAGCAGTCAAGGACAGGGTACCTACAATGAGCAGTTCTTC; cdr3_aa: CASSQGQGTYNEQFF
d_call: -; v_call: TRBV7-6; j_call: TRBJ2-1; cdr3_nt: TGTGCCAGCAGCTTACAGGGAAATGAGCAGTTCTTC; cdr3_aa: CASSLQGNEQFF